These T cell receptor beta chains were read from a single sample in a study of CD4 T cells in relation to SARS-CoV-2 and coronaviruses. Some clones are missing from TCRdb's copy, which holds only in-frame ones; the method was immunoSEQ multiplex PCR. The table records approximately 50,000 clones, about 91% of them present only once. The sequenced material came from naive CD4+ T cells from PBMCs. The source of these receptors is an adult with COVID-19. The CDR3 runs from the conserved cysteine through the conserved F or W. The order of the fields is V gene, clone size, CDR3 length, D gene, J gene, CDR3 DNA, CDR3 protein. A D gene is named only where the DNA matches it firmly. Clone size is not always given. Where it is, it says once, few, many or a class for expanded clones.

>TRBV28|.|14|.|TRBJ2-1
TGTGCCAGCAGTCCACCCGCCAGCTACAATGAGCAGTTCTTC
CASSPPASYNEQFF
>TRBV28|.|15|TRBD2|TRBJ2-7
TGTGCCAGCAACTTTGGACTAGCGGGAGTTTACGAGCAGTACTTC
CASNFGLAGVYEQYF
>TRBV28|.|12|.|TRBJ2-1
TGTGCCAGCAGTTTACTTGGGTATGAGCAGTTCTTC
CASSLLGYEQFF
>TRBV5-1|once|16|.|TRBJ2-7
TGCGCCAGCAGCTTGGACGGGCTTCGGAGCTCCTACGAGCAGTACTTC
CASSLDGLRSSYEQYF
>TRBV7-9|.|16|TRBD1|TRBJ1-1
TGTGCCAGCAGCCCGCGGGACAGGGGGTTTATCACTGAAGCTTTCTTT
CASSPRDRGFITEAFF
>TRBV28|once|13|.|TRBJ2-3
TGTGCCAGCAGCCCTATACTTAAGAATACGCAGTATTTT
CASSPILKNTQYF
>TRBV7-6|.|15|TRBD1|TRBJ2-3
TGTGCCAGCAGCTTCGGGACAGGGTCCACAGATACGCAGTATTTT
CASSFGTGSTDTQYF
>TRBV30|.|16|TRBD2|TRBJ2-3
TGTGCCTGGAGTTTACTAGCGGGTAACCCCACAGATACGCAGTATTTT
CAWSLLAGNPTDTQYF
>TRBV7-6|once|15|TRBD2|TRBJ2-7
TGTGCCAGCAGCTTGTGGGGACTAGCGGGAGACGAGCAGTACTTC
CASSLWGLAGDEQYF
>TRBV18|.|18|.|TRBJ2-7
TGTGCCAGCTCACCACGTCTCTTAGCCCCAGGGAGCTCCTACGAGCAGTACTTC
CASSPRLLAPGSSYEQYF
>TRBV21-1|.|16|.|TRBJ1-2
TGTGCCAGCAGTAAAAAACGGACAGGGCCCTACTATGGCTACACCTTC
CASSKKRTGPYYGYTF
>TRBV21-1|.|17|.|TRBJ2-7
TGTGCCAGCAGCATAAGACTAGCGGGAGACCAGCCCTACGAGCAGTACTTC
CASSIRLAGDQPYEQYF
>TRBV9|.|14|TRBD2|TRBJ2-7
TGTGCCAGCAGCTTCGAGGGCGGGAGAGACGAGCAGTACTTC
CASSFEGGRDEQYF
>TRBV5-4|.|13|.|TRBJ1-2
TGTGCCAGCAGCTCTGACAGTCGCTATGGCTACACCTTC
CASSSDSRYGYTF
>TRBV28|.|14|.|TRBJ2-7
TGTGCCAGCAGTCCGACCTTCAGGTCCTACGAGCAGTACTTC
CASSPTFRSYEQYF
>TRBV30|.|15|TRBD2|TRBJ2-1
TGTGCCTGGAGTGTAAGCGGGAGCTCCTACAATGAGCAGTTCTTC
CAWSVSGSSYNEQFF
>TRBV19|.|18|TRBD1|TRBJ1-1
TGTGCCAGTAGTCCATCGGGGGGGACAGGTACCCGCACACTGGGAGCTTTCTTT
CASSPSGGTGTRTLGAFF
>TRBV11-2|.|17|TRBD2|TRBJ2-1
TGTGCCAGCAGCTCCAGGACTAGCGGAAAGGGTAGGAATGAGCAGTTCTTC
CASSSRTSGKGRNEQFF
>TRBV28|.|14|.|TRBJ2-1
TGTGCCAGTAAGTGGACTCCCACCTACAATGAGCAGTTCTTC
CASKWTPTYNEQFF
>TRBV4-1|.|16|.|TRBJ2-5
TGCGCCAGCAGCCTGGAGGGAATGTGGGGCCCGGAGACCCAGTACTTC
CASSLEGMWGPETQYF
>TRBV6-5|once|15|TRBD1|TRBJ1-4
TGTGCCAGCAGTCTTTCCCGGACAGGGGTGGAAAAACTGTTTTTT
CASSLSRTGVEKLFF
>TRBV28|.|15|.|TRBJ1-5
TGTGCCAGCAGGATGGGGGGGGATAGCAATCAGCCCCAGCATTTT
CASRMGGDSNQPQHF
>TRBV19|.|19|TRBD2|TRBJ2-5
TGTGCCAGTAGTCTACTCAGGACTAGCGGGAGATCACCTCAAGAGACCCAGTACTTC
CASSLLRTSGRSPQETQYF
>TRBV7-2|once|15|TRBD1|TRBJ1-5
TGTGCCAGCAGCTCGGACAGGGGGGGCAATCAGCCCCAGCATTTT
CASSSDRGGNQPQHF
>TRBV19|.|14|.|TRBJ2-7
TGTGCCAACCGTCGACAGACGAGCTCCTACGAGCAGTACTTC
CANRRQTSSYEQYF
>TRBV20-1|.|13|.|TRBJ2-5
TGCAGTGCTAGTCCCCCAGGCGAAGAGACCCAGTACTTC
CSASPPGEETQYF
>TRBV6-2/TRBV6-3|.|18|TRBD2|TRBJ2-1
TGTGCCAGCAGTTACTTGGGCAGGACTAGCGGCCTCTACAATGAGCAGTTCTTC
CASSYLGRTSGLYNEQFF
>TRBV21-1|.|13|.|TRBJ2-3
TGTGCCAGCAGGGGCTATGCTTTGCATACGCAGTATTTT
CASRGYALHTQYF
>TRBV4-1|.|19|TRBD2|TRBJ2-1
TGCGCCAGCAGCCAAGGCGGGGCGGGGGCGAGGACTAGCAATTATGAGCAGTTCTTC
CASSQGGAGARTSNYEQFF
>TRBV29-1|.|14|TRBD2|TRBJ2-1
TGCAGCGTCTTAGCGGGCAACTCCTACAATGAGCAGTTCTTC
CSVLAGNSYNEQFF
>TRBV28|.|14|.|TRBJ2-5
TGTGCCAGCCGAAAAGGGTTATATGAAGAGACCCAGTACTTC
CASRKGLYEETQYF
>TRBV18|.|13|.|TRBJ2-5
TGTGCCAGCTCACCCCTGCCCCAAGAGACCCAGTACTTC
CASSPLPQETQYF
>TRBV2|.|15|TRBD2|TRBJ2-1
TGTGCCAGCACTCGACTAGCGGGATTTTACAATGAGCAGTTCTTC
CASTRLAGFYNEQFF
>TRBV15|.|15|.|TRBJ2-7
TGTGCCACCAGCAGAGGGGAGGGGGATGTGGACGAGCAGTACTTC
CATSRGEGDVDEQYF
>TRBV18|.|13|.|TRBJ1-6
TGTGCCAGCTCACCAAATGGGGGGCCACCCCTCCACTTT
CASSPNGGPPLHF
>TRBV28|.|12|.|TRBJ2-7
TGTGCCAGCAGCTCAGACAGGCTCGAGCAGTACTTC
CASSSDRLEQYF
>TRBV28|.|12|.|TRBJ1-4
TGTGCCAGCAGTGAAAATACAGAAAAACTGTTTTTT
CASSENTEKLFF
>TRBV7-2|once|16|.|TRBJ2-1
TGTGCCAGCAGCTTCCTCAGCGGTCGGTTGTTCAATGAGCAGTTCTTC
CASSFLSGRLFNEQFF
>TRBV2|.|14|.|TRBJ2-3
TGTGCCAGCAGTGAAGGATACGGGACAGATACGCAGTATTTT
CASSEGYGTDTQYF
>TRBV30|.|16|TRBD2|TRBJ2-1
TGTGCCTGGAGAGGGTTGGGACTAGGGTTTGTCGCTGAGCAGTTCTTC
CAWRGLGLGFVAEQFF
>TRBV10-3|.|13|TRBD2|TRBJ2-5
TGTGCCATCAGGACTAGCGGCAAAGAGACCCAGTACTTC
CAIRTSGKETQYF